The present entry profiles one TCR beta chain with its context. CDR1 LNHNV and CDR2 YYDKDF come from the germline V gene (reference sequence). CDR3 length equals 14 residues. V gave up 10 bases and J gave up 2 bases; unmatched junction bases: 8. These data come from a study of T cell responses to AZD1222 COVID-19 vaccine. Sequenced by immunoSEQ multiplex PCR; TCRdb stores in-frame clones only, minus some. Of around 160,000 clones in the sample, roughly nine tenths were seen once. The sequenced sample was peripheral blood, obtained on day 0 of AZD1222 vaccination. The source of this sequence is an adult in good health. The chain recombines TRBV15 with TRBJ2-7; 10 nucleotides agree with TRBD2. Here the CDR3 DNA reads TGTGCCAGTGCTAGCGGGGGAGTACCCTACGAGCAGTACTTC. This codes for CASASGGVPYEQYF.